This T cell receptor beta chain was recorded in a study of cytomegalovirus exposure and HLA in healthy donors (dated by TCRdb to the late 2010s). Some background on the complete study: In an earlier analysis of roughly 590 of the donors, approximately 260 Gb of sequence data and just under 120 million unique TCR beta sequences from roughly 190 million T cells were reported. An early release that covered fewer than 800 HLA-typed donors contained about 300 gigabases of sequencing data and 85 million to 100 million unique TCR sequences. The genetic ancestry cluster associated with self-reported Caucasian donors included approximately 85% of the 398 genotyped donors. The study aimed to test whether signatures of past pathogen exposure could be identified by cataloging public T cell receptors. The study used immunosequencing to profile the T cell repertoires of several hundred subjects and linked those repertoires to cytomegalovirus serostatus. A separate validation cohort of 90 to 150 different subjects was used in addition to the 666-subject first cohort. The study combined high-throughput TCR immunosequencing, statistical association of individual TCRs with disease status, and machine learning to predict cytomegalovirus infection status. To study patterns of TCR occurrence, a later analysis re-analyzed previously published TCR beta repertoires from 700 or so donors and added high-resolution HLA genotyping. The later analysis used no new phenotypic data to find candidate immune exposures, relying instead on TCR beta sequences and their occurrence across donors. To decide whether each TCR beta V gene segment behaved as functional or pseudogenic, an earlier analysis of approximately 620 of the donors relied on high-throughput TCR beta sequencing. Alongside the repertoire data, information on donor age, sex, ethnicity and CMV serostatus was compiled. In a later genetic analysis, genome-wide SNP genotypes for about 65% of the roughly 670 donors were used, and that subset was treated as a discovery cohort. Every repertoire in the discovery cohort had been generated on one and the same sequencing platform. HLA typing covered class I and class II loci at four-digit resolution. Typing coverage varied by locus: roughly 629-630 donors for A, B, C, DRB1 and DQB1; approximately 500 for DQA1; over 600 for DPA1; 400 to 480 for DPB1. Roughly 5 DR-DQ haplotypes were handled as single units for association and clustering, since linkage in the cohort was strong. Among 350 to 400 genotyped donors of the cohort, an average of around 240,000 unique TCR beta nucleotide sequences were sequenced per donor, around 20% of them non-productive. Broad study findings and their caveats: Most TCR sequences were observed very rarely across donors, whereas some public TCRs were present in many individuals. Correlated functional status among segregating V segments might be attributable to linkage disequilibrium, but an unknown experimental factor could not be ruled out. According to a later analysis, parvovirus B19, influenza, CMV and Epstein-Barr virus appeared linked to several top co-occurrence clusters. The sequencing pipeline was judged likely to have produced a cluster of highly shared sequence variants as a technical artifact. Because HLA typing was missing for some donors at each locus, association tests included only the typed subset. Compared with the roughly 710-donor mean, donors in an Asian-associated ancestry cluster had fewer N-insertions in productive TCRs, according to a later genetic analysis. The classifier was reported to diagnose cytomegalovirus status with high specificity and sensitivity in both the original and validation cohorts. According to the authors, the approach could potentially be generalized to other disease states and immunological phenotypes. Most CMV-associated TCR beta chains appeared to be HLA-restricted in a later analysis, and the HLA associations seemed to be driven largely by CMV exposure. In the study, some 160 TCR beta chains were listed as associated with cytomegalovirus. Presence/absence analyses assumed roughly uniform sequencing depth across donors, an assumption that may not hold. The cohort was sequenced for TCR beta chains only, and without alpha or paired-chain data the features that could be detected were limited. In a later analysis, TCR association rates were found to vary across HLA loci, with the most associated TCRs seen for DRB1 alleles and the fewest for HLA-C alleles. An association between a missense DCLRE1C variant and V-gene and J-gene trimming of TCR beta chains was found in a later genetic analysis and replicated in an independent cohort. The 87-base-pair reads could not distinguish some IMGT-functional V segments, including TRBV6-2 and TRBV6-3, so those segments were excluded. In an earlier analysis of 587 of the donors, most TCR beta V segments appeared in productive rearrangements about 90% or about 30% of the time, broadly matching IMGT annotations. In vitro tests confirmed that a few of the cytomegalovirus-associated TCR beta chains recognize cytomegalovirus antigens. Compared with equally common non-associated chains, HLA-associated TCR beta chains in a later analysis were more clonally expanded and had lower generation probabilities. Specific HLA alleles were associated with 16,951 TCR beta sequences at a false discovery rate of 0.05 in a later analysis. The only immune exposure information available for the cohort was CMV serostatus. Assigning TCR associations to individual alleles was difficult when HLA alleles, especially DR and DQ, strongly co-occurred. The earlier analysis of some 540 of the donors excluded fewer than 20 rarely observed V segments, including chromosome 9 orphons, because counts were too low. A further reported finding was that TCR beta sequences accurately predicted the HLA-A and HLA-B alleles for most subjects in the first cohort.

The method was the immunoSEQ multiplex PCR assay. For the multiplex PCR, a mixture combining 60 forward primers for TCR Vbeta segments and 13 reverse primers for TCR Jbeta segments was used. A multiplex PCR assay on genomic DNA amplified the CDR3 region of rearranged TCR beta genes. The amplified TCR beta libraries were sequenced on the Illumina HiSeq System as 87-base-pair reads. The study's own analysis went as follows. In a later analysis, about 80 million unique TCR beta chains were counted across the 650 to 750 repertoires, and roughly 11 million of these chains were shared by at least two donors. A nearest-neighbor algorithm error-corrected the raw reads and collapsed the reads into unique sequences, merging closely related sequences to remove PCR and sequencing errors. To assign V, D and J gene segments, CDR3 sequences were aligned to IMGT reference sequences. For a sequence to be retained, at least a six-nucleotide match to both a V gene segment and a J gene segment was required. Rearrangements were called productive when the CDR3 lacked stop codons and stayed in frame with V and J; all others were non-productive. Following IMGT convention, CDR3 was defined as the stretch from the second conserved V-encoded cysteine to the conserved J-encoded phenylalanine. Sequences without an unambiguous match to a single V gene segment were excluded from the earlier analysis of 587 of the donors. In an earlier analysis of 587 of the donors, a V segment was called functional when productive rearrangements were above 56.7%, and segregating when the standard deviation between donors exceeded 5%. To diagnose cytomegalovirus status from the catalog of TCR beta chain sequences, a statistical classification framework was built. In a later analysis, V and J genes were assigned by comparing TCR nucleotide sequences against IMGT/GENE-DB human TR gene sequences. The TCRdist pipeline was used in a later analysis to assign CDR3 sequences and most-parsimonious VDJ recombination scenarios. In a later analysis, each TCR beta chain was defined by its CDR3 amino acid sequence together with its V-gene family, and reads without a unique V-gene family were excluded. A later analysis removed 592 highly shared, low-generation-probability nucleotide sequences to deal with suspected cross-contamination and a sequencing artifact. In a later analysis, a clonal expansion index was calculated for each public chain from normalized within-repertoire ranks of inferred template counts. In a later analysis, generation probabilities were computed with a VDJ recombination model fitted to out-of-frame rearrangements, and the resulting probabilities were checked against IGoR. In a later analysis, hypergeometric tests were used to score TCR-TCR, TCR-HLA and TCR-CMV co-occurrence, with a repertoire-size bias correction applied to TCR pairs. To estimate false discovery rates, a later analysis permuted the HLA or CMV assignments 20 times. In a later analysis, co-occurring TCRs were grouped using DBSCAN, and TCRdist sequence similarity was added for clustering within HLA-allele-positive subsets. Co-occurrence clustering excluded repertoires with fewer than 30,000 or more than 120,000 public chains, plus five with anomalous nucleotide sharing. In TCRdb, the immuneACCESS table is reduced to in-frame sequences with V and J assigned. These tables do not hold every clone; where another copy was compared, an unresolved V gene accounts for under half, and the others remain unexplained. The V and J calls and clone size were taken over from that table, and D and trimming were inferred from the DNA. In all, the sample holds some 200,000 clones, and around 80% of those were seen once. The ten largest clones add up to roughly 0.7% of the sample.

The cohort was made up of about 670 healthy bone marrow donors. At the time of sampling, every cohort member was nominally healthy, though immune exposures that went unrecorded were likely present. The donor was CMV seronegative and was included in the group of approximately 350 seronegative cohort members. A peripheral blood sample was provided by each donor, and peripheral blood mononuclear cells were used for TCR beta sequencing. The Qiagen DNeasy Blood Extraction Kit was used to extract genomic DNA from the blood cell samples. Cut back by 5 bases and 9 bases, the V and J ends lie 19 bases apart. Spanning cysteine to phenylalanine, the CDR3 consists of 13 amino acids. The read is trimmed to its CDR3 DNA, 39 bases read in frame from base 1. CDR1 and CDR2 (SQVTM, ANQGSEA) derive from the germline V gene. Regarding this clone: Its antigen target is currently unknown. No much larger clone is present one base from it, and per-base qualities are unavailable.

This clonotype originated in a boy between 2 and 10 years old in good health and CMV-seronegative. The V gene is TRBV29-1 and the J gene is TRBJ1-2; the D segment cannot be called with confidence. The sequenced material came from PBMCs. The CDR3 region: CSVWGASSSSYTF. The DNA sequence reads TGCAGCGTTTGGGGAGCCAGTAGTAGTAGCTACACCTTC.